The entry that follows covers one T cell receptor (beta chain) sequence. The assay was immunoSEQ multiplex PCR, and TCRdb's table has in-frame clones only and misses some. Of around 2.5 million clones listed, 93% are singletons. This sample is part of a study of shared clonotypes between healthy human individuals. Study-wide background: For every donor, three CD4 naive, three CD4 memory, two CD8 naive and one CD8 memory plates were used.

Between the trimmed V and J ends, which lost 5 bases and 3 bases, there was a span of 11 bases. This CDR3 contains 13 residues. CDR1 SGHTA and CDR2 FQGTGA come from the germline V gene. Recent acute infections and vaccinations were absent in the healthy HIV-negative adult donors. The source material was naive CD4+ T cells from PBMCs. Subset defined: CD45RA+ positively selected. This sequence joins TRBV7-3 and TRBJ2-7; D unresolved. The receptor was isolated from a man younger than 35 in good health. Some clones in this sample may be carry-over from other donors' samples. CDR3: CASSRHPSYEQYF. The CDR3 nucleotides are TGTGCCAGCAGCCGGCACCCCAGCTACGAGCAGTACTTC.